The clone carrying this TCR beta chain counts as medium-sized. Its antigen is not known. An immunoSEQ assay, version v3.0, was performed at survey level. The repertoire was sequenced with immunoSEQ multiplex PCR; TCRdb's copy has only in-frame clones and lacks some. This table has fewer than 20,000 clones, over 70% appearing once. The sample belongs to a study of long-term antiretroviral therapy in people with HIV. Findings of the study overall: Clones with expansion before ART led the repertoire at all time points. Increased diversity was seen after ART, yet it remained lower than in transplant donor controls. Dating from the mid-2000s to the late 2010s, the blood was possibly obtained under older ART regimens.

The CDR3 is 13 residues long. V was cut by 2 bases and J by 6 bases, with 9 bases left in between. Per the germline V gene, CDR1 is MNHEY and CDR2 is SVGAGI. Before DNA extraction, roughly 0.95-10 million cryopreserved PBMC were held in the samples. The chain recombines TRBV6-5 with TRBJ2-3; D is ambiguous. This material consisted of unsorted PBMCs, taken 1.5 years before starting antiretroviral therapy. The source of this sequence is a woman aged 50 to 60 with HIV. In nucleotides, the CDR3 is TGTGCCAGCAGTTACAGGGCATGGGATACGCAGTATTTT. It is translated as CASSYRAWDTQYF.